This T cell receptor beta chain was retrieved from a study of blood T cell repertoires in COVID-19. For the study at large: Acute and convalescent COVID-19 specimens originated in the United States, Italy and Spain. In each case, the material was cDNA or gDNA derived from T cells, B-cell-depleted T cells, or PBMCs.

Original data processing: Cell counts per sample came from amplifying reference gene primers. Measured with immunoSEQ multiplex PCR; TCRdb has only the in-frame clones, and not every one. V and J calls and clone size come straight from that table; D and trimming were deduced from the DNA. The table includes about 120,000 clones, around four fifths detected once. The sequencing input was peripheral blood. The sequence was obtained from a man aged 25 to 40 with acute or convalescent COVID-19.

The CDR3 DNA reads as TGTGCCAGCAGAAACCCGGGATTGAATTCACCCCTCCACTTT. This codes for CASRNPGLNSPLHF. V usage is TRBV5-8 and J usage is TRBJ1-6; D unclear. Germline CDR1 is SGHTS and CDR2 is YDEGEE. CDR3 length equals 14 residues. Deletions cut 5 bases from V and 7 bases from J, with 13 bases between. Using reference TRBV5-8 and TRBJ1-6 for the parts outside the CDR3, the full variable domain is EAGVTQSPTHLIKTRGQQATLRCSPISGHTSVYWYQQALGLGLQFLLWYDEGEERNRGNFPPRFSGRQFPNYSSELNVNALELEDSALYLCASRNPGLNSPLHFGNGTRLTVT.